This paragraph covers one TCR beta chain sequence. Its antigen is undetermined. The data belong to a study of somatic mutations in cytotoxic T cells in rheumatoid arthritis. Findings and limits, study-wide: Rheumatoid arthritis patients were compared with age-matched healthy controls, and their CD8+ T-cell clonality did not differ significantly. Within the rheumatoid arthritis patients, CD8+ clonality went up as age increased (Spearman r of about 0.49). The same was not true of the healthy controls.

Magnetic beads with positive selection isolated CD4+ and CD8+ fractions, whose purity was verified by flow cytometry. Repertoires were generated with immunoSEQ multiplex PCR, while TCRdb's copy carries only in-frame clones and drops some. The profile shows more than 13,000 clones, approximately 72% of them singletons. V lost 0 bases to trimming and J lost 7 bases; unmatched junction nucleotides: 4. The CDR3 extends over 14 amino acids. The germline V gene has CDR1 SGDLS and CDR2 YYNGEE. The sample taken for sequencing was CD8+ T cells sorted from blood. The origin of this receptor is an adult with rheumatoid arthritis. The V gene is TRBV9, the J gene TRBJ1-2, with TRBD1 identical over 9 bases. CDR3 in amino acids: CASSVGEDRGGYTF. The CDR3 DNA follows: TGTGCCAGCAGCGTAGGGGAGGACAGGGGTGGCTACACCTTC.